This note documents a single TCR beta chain sequence. The source of the sample is a study of blood T cells in healthy people across ages. A second about 6 to 12 cycle PCR used barcoded and J-beta primers. A tag from a template-switch adaptor with 12 random nucleotides marked each cDNA molecule. TCRdb independently ran MiXCR on the 5' RACE reads; one entry per CDR3 protein. This sample has about a million distinct CDR3 sequences, with roughly 48% found just once. The V and J ends lost 4 bases and 5 bases respectively, with 12 bases between them. The CDR3 is 14 amino acids. CDR1 is SGHRS and CDR2 is YFSETQ in the germline V gene.

This TCR derives from a man aged 30 to 45 in good health. The sample comprised blood. The V gene is TRBV5-1, the J gene TRBJ1-4; a weak D match, TRBD1 (5 bases). The CDR3 here is CASSPGPDNEKLFF. In DNA form, the CDR3 reads TGCGCCAGCAGCCCGGGACCCGACAATGAAAAACTGTTTTTT.